Listed here is a single T cell receptor (beta chain). The antigen remains unidentified. Primers: 60 Vbeta forward and 13 Jbeta reverse. This table comes from immunoSEQ multiplex PCR, and its TCRdb copy is limited to in-frame clones, with some not included. Found here are about 130,000 clones, over 70% of them singletons; the top ten hold over 1.5%. The ends were cut back, 3 bases at V and 0 bases at J, with 10 bases in the middle. CDR1 and CDR2 from the germline V gene are SGHAT and FQDESV (reference sequence). The CDR3 covers 15 residues. This specimen belongs to a study of cytomegalovirus exposure and HLA in healthy donors. Findings and caveats of the study: Productive rates of about 90% or about 30% were seen for most TCR beta V segments in an earlier analysis. In the analysis, some V segments, TRBV6-2 and TRBV6-3 included, were excluded as indistinguishable.

This TCR was sampled from a woman between 40 and 50 years old in good health and CMV-seronegative. Sequenced material: PBMCs. The chain links TRBV11-1 to TRBJ2-3, with D possibly TRBD1 on 6 matching bases. The CDR3 nucleotides read TGTGCCAGCAGCTTCGGGACAACCAGCACAGATACGCAGTATTTT. This gives the protein CASSFGTTSTDTQYF. Based on the CDR3 plus reference TRBV11-1 and TRBJ2-3, the full variable domain is EAEVAQSPRYKITEKSQAVAFWCDPISGHATLYWYRQILGQGPELLVQFQDESVVDDSQLPKDRFSAERLKGVDSTLKIQPAELGDSAMYLCASSFGTTSTDTQYFGPGTRLTVL.